Detailed here is one T cell receptor (beta chain). What it binds is not known. These data originate in a study of vaccination effects on CD4 cells after COVID-19. In the ViraFEST assay, antigen-specific CD4+ clonotypes were identified by expansion after peptide-pool stimulation. The culture ran for roughly ten days, and then CD4+ T cells were isolated. Two-dose vaccination with either BNT162b2 or mRNA-1273 was given to the participants. In culture with 8 to 10 IU/ml IL-2 and roughly 9.7 ug/ml peptides, PBMC were grown at 1.5 million to 2 million per well. Data came from immunoSEQ multiplex PCR; TCRdb stores just in-frame clones and leaves some out. The sample has about 38,000 clones; approximately 84% are singletons. Trimming took off 2 bases at V and 1 base at J, with 4 bases between the two ends. Germline V gene sequence: CDR1 SGHDT, CDR2 YYEEEE. This CDR3 contains 13 residues.

The sequencing here drew on CD4+ T cells from PBMCs cultured with HCoV-NL63 spike peptides, taken after COVID-19 vaccination. This chain joins TRBV5-6 and TRBJ1-3, with no clear D. The TCR comes from a human donor who received a COVID-19 vaccine. Some clones in this sample may be carry-over from other donors' samples. CDR3 sequence reads: CASSFLSGNTIYF. CDR3 bases: TGTGCCAGCAGCTTTCTTTCTGGAAACACCATATATTTT.